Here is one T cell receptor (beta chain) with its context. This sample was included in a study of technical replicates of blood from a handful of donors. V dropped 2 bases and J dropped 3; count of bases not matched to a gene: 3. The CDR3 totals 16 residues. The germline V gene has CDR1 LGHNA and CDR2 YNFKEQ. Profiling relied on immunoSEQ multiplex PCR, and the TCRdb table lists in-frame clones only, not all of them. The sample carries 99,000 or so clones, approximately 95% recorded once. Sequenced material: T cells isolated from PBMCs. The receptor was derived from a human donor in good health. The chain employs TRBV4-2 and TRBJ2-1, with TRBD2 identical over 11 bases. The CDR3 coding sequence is TGTGCCAGCAGCCAACCGGGGACTAGCGGCTACAATGAGCAGTTCTTC. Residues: CASSQPGTSGYNEQFF.